The subject of this entry is one T cell receptor beta chain. The data were obtained in a study of blood T cell repertoires in COVID-19. Study in general: Donors in the United States, Italy and Spain gave samples during acute or convalescent COVID-19. T cells, B-cell-depleted T cells, or PBMCs provided the cDNA or gDNA that served as material.

As handled by the study authors: Counts of nucleated cells, estimated from reference gene primer amplification, were obtained. This table comes from immunoSEQ multiplex PCR, and its TCRdb copy is limited to in-frame clones, with some not included. For V, J and clone size, that table is used; D and trimming come from the DNA. This sample has 300,000 to 400,000 clones; 90% occur once, and the top ten carry less than 3.5%. The germline CDR1 and CDR2 sequences are SGHDN and FVKESK. Trimming removed 1 base from V and 14 bases from J, with 11 bases in between. The CDR3 sequence is 12 residues long. The rearrangement joins TRBV14 to TRBJ2-2; D unresolved. Sequencing was performed on peripheral blood. This TCR was recovered from a woman aged 25 to 39 with COVID-19, enrolled during active disease. CDR3 bases: TGTGCCAGCAGCCAAGGCCCCGTAGTTCTGTTTTTT. It codes for CASSQGPVVLFF.